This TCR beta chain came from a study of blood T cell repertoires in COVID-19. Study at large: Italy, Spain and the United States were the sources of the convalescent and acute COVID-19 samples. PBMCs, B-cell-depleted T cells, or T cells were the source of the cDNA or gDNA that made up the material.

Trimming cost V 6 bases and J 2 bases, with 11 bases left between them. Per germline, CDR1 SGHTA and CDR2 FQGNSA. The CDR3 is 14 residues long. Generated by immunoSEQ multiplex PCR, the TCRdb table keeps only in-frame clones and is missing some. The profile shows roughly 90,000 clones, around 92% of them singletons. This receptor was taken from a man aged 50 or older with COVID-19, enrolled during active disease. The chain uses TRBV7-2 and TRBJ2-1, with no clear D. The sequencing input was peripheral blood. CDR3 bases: TGTGCCAGCAGACCTGACACGGCCTACAATGAGCAGTTCTTC. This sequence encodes CASRPDTAYNEQFF.